This entry lists 9 T cell receptor beta chains sequenced from one sample in a study of T cells in localized non-small cell lung cancer. Sequenced by immunoSEQ multiplex PCR; TCRdb stores in-frame clones only, minus some. The profile shows around 35,000 clones, roughly 93% of them singletons. This specimen was peripheral blood, taken before any cancer treatment. These receptors all come from a female donor older than 55 with stage I lung adenocarcinoma.

The chain links TRBV9 to TRBJ1-1; D perhaps matches TRBD1 (6 bases). The length of the CDR3 is 14 residues. Trimming left V 4 bases short and J 2 bases short, with 12 bases between. CDR1 is SGDLS, CDR2 YYNGEE, per germline. The CDR3 spells CASSLNRANTEAFF. CDR3 DNA sequence: TGTGCCAGCAGCCTCAACAGGGCAAACACTGAAGCTTTCTTT.

J is TRBJ1-2 and V is TRBV11-2; D is perhaps TRBD1 (6 bases). There are 15 residues in the CDR3. Germline CDR1 and CDR2: SGHAT and FQNNGV. V dropped 0 bases and J dropped 2 bases, with 10 bases sitting between them. Here the CDR3 reads CASSLEAGANYGYTF. The CDR3 nucleotides read TGTGCCAGCAGCTTAGAGGCAGGGGCAAACTATGGCTACACCTTC. Full variable domain (remainder filled in from reference TRBV11-2 and TRBJ1-2): EAGVAQSPRYKIIEKRQSVAFWCNPISGHATLYWYQQILGQGPKLLIQFQNNGVVDDSQLPKDRFSAERLKGVDSTLKIQPAKLEDSAVYLCASSLEAGANYGYTFGSGTRLTVV.

This sequence joins TRBV30 and TRBJ2-3; D gene unclear. The CDR3 is 11 amino acids. Trimming pared 5 bases from V and 3 bases from J, leaving 6 bases between. Germline V gene lookup returns CDR1 GTSNPN and CDR2 SVGIG (reference sequence). The CDR3 region has the DNA TGTGCCTGGGAAGAGACAGATACGCAGTATTTT. Its translation: CAWEETDTQYF.

CDR3: CASSLTAINTEAFF. The CDR3 nucleotides read TGTGCCAGCAGCTTAACAGCCATAAACACTGAAGCTTTCTTT. The chain employs TRBV11-2 and TRBJ1-1; D is uncertain. V lost 2 bases and J lost 2, with 9 bases in between. Per the germline V gene, CDR1 is SGHAT and CDR2 is FQNNGV. This CDR3 is 14 amino acids long.

Here the CDR3 reads CASSAGTGNQPQHF. The CDR3 DNA is TGCGCCAGCAGCGCCGGGACAGGCAATCAGCCCCAGCATTTT. V is TRBV5-1 and J is TRBJ1-5; 7 positions agree with TRBD1. The junction had 3 bases not matched to a gene; V was cut back by 4 bases and J by 2 bases. The CDR3 extends over 14 amino acids. Germline CDR1 SGHRS, CDR2 YFSETQ.

This chain uses TRBV18 with TRBJ2-7, with a tentative D call TRBD2 (6 bases). This CDR3 has 13 amino acids. V was clipped by 3 bases and J by 2 bases, with 8 bases between them. Germline V gene sequence: CDR1 KGHSH, CDR2 LQKENI. The CDR3 DNA follows: TGTGCCAGCTCACCGGGACTTACCTACGAGCAGTACGTC. It translates to CASSPGLTYEQYV.

The V call is TRBV19, the J call TRBJ2-3; D might be TRBD2 (6 bases). Deletions cut 5 bases from V and 4 bases from J, with 13 bases between. There are 14 residues in the CDR3. Germline assignment: CDR1 LNHDA and CDR2 SQIVND (reference sequence). The CDR3 sequence is CASSLRGSSDTQYF. CDR3 nucleotides: TGTGCCAGTAGTCTACGGGGGTCTTCAGATACGCAGTATTTT. Looking up the rest from reference TRBV19 and TRBJ2-3 gives the full variable domain: DGGITQSPKYLFRKEGQNVTLSCEQNLNHDAMYWYRQDPGQGLRLIYYSQIVNDFQKGDIAEGYSVSREKKESFPLTVTSAQKNPTAFYLCASSLRGSSDTQYFGPGTRLTVL.

This chain joins TRBV5-8 and TRBJ2-4; 8 positions match TRBD2. CDR3 length: 14 amino acids. Germline V gene data show CDR1 as SGHTS and CDR2 as YDEGEE. The V segment lost 1 base and the J segment 6 bases; nucleotides outside the gene matches: 3. CDR3 protein: CASSLTGLGNIQYF. CDR3 nucleotide sequence: TGTGCCAGCAGCTTGACGGGACTAGGAAACATTCAGTACTTC.

The chain employs TRBV9 and TRBJ1-5; TRBD1 might be the D (6 bases). Trimming removed 7 bases at V and 4 bases at J, with 12 bases between. The CDR3 runs to 13 residues. Germline CDR1 reads SGDLS; CDR2 reads YYNGEE. CDR3 in DNA: TGTGCCAGCTGGTACAGGGCGAATCAGCCCCAGCATTTT. The encoded protein is CASWYRANQPQHF.